This is a list of T cell receptor beta chains from one sample in a study of sequential checkpoint blockade in melanoma. Using immunoSEQ multiplex PCR, the repertoire was profiled, and TCRdb retains in-frame clones only, with some absent. Among roughly 2,400 clones listed, roughly 26% were seen once. The input for sequencing was tumor tissue (inferred from file names), taken from a patient given nivolumab and ipilimumab in sequence. The receptors derive from a human donor with melanoma. Each CDR3 is given with its conserved first and last residue. The D gene is left open where the match is weak. Rows may omit the clone size; those that give it use once, few, many or a size class.

d_call	clone_size	v_call	j_call	cdr3_aa	cdr3_nt
-	-	TRBV6-8	TRBJ1-2	CASSPLARNYGYTF	TGTGCCAGCAGTCCTCTGGCCAGGAACTATGGCTACACCTTC
TRBD1	-	TRBV28	TRBJ2-5	CASSVGDRVQETQYF	TGTGCCAGCAGTGTCGGGGACAGGGTCCAAGAGACCCAGTACTTC
-	few	TRBV4-1	TRBJ2-5	CASSRSAQGGETQYF	TGCGCCAGCAGCCGAAGTGCGCAGGGTGGAGAGACCCAGTACTTC
-	many	TRBV11-3	TRBJ2-5	CASSFRDTQETQYF	TGTGCCAGCAGCTTTCGGGACACCCAAGAGACCCAGTACTTC
-	few	TRBV6-8	TRBJ2-3	CASSYVDTDTQYF	TGTGCCAGCAGTTACGTAGACACAGATACGCAGTATTTT
TRBD1	-	TRBV19	TRBJ2-2	CASSFSGTGERELFF	TGTGCCAGTAGTTTCTCCGGGACAGGGGAACGGGAGCTGTTTTTT
-	-	TRBV6-8	TRBJ1-2	CASSGVGVREGYTF	TGTGCCAGCAGTGGAGTCGGGGTCAGGGAAGGCTACACCTTC
TRBD1	medium-sized	TRBV9	TRBJ1-1	CASSHRGMNTEAFF	TGTGCCAGCAGTCACAGGGGAATGAACACTGAAGCTTTCTTT
-	-	TRBV19	TRBJ2-3	CASSYGRVTDTQYF	TGTGCCAGTAGTTATGGGCGGGTGACAGATACGCAGTATTTT
TRBD1	few	TRBV15	TRBJ1-1	CATSYRQGNTEAFF	TGTGCCACCAGCTACAGACAGGGGAACACTGAAGCTTTCTTT
-	-	TRBV7-1	TRBJ1-5	CASSLDGGRPQHF	TGTGCCAGCAGCTTAGATGGGGGCCGGCCCCAGCATTTT
TRBD1	-	TRBV18	TRBJ1-4	CASSPRDRGEKLFF	TGTGCCAGCTCACCCCGGGACAGGGGAGAAAAACTGTTTTTT
-	-	TRBV18	TRBJ2-5	CASSPRSGEETQYF	TGTGCCAGCTCACCACGGTCAGGGGAAGAGACCCAGTACTTC
TRBD2	-	TRBV9	TRBJ2-7	CASSSQTHSGGAPEQYF	TGTGCCAGCAGCTCACAGACCCACAGCGGGGGGGCTCCCGAGCAGTACTTC
-	many	TRBV11-3	TRBJ2-5	CASSLEGRLETQYF	TGTGCCAGCAGCTTAGAGGGCAGGTTAGAGACCCAGTACTTC